The sequence of this T cell receptor (beta chain) was determined in a study of regulatory and conventional T cells in RAG deficiency. Notes on the study in general: Treg unique TCR beta sequences were approximately 99-fold fewer in Omenn syndrome and CID/AS patients than controls. Omenn patients showed >75% Treg-Tconv overlap and shorter CDR3 lengths. These Omenn syndrome Treg sorts may hold peripherally activated cells instead.

The sorted conventional CD4+ T cells were CD25-low and CD127-high, with genomic DNA sequenced. V was clipped by 10 bases and J by 6 bases; unmatched bases: 9. The germline gives CDR1 MGHDK, CDR2 SYGVNS. CDR3 length: 14 residues. Concerning this clone itself: The antigen is unknown.

Clones were sequenced by immunoSEQ multiplex PCR, and TCRdb holds only the in-frame ones, with some missing. The table lists about 46,000 clones, approximately 90% of them singletons, with roughly 0.5% in the top ten. The same data also contributed to another study, on regulatory T cells. That investigation notes: Primers: 52 TRBV forward and 13 TRBJ reverse. Patient repertoires had restricted TRB V-J pairs and skewed V and J usage, most in Tregs.

This TCR derives from a human donor in good health. The chain carries TRBV25-1 and TRBJ2-2; 9 nucleotides agree with TRBD1. The sequencing sample was made of CD4+ effector T cells sorted from blood. The CDR3 nucleotides read TGTGCCACCGGGGGACAGGGCTTGCCCGGGGAGCTGTTTTTT. It codes for CATGGQGLPGELFF.